Presented here are 9 T cell receptor beta chains from one specimen sequenced in a study of blood T cell repertoires in COVID-19. This table comes from immunoSEQ multiplex PCR, and its TCRdb copy is limited to in-frame clones, with some not included. Of about 120,000 clones listed, 80% are singletons. Sequences were obtained from peripheral blood. The receptors were gathered from a human donor in a cohort sampled during active COVID-19.

The genes are TRBV23-1 and TRBJ2-1; a weak D match, TRBD1 (6 bases). TRBV23-1 is labeled an ORF, and its function is uncertain. Deletions cut 0 bases from V and 1 base from J, with 10 bases between. This CDR3 contains 16 residues. The CDR3 reads CASSQSGGPSYNEQFF. DNA for the CDR3: TGCGCCAGCAGTCAATCAGGGGGTCCTTCCTACAATGAGCAGTTCTTC.

CDR3 in DNA: TGTGCCACCAGCAGAGATGCGGAGTCCTATGGCTACACCTTC. Amino acid sequence: CATSRDAESYGYTF. The V and J genes are TRBV15 and TRBJ1-2; D ambiguous. There are 14 residues in the CDR3. Germline CDR1 and CDR2: LNHNV and YYDKDF (reference sequence). The V end was cut by 0 bases, the J end by 4 bases, with 9 bases between. Drawing the rest from reference TRBV15 and TRBJ1-2, the complete variable domain is DAMVIQNPRYQVTQFGKPVTLSCSQTLNHNVMYWYQQKSSQAPKLLFHYYDKDFNNEADTPDNFQSRRPNTSFCFLDIRSPGLGDTAMYLCATSRDAESYGYTFGSGTRLTVV.

This rearrangement joins TRBV30 to TRBJ2-5; 9 bases are a match to TRBD1. The CDR3 sequence is 15 residues long. Losses at the gene ends were 1 base for V and 2 bases for J; bases not matched to a gene: 5. Germline loops: CDR1 GTSNPN, CDR2 SVGIG (reference sequence). CDR3 protein: CAWSAPGQGQETQYF. Written as DNA, the CDR3 is TGTGCCTGGAGTGCGCCGGGACAGGGTCAAGAGACCCAGTACTTC.

The rearrangement joins TRBV5-6 to TRBJ2-3, with 10 bases matching TRBD1. CDR1 and CDR2 (germline): SGHDT, YYEEEE. V lost 4 bases to trimming and J lost 4 bases; unmatched junction nucleotides: 9. The CDR3 length is 16 residues. CDR3 sequence reads: CASSRRDRGSSDTQYF. The CDR3 DNA is TGTGCCAGCAGCAGGAGGGACAGGGGTTCATCAGATACGCAGTATTTT.

This clone was found once. In DNA, the CDR3 is TGTGCCTGGAGTGTAAACGAGGACACTGAAGCTTTCTTT. This encodes CAWSVNEDTEAFF. This chain connects TRBV30 to TRBJ1-1; no definite D call. This CDR3 is 13 amino acids long. CDR1 and CDR2 (germline): GTSNPN, SVGIG (reference sequence). Trimming took off 0 bases at V and 3 bases at J, with 8 bases between the two ends. The whole variable domain, filled in from reference TRBV30 and TRBJ1-1, reads SQTIHQWPATLVQPVGSPLSLECTVEGTSNPNLYWYRQAAGRGLQLLFYSVGIGQISSEVPQNLSASRPQDRQFILSSKKLLLSDSGFYLCAWSVNEDTEAFFGQGTRLTVV.

The V gene is TRBV2, the J gene TRBJ2-7; D uncertain. Trimming pared 6 bases from V and 1 base from J, leaving 7 bases between. CDR3 length: 12 amino acids. Germline assignment: CDR1 SNHLY and CDR2 FYNNEI. This CDR3 reads CASSTESYEQYF. The DNA for the CDR3 is TGTGCCAGCAGCACAGAGTCCTACGAGCAGTACTTC.

The chain joins TRBV28 to TRBJ2-1; TRBD2 matches at 11 bases. Germline CDR1 reads MDHEN; CDR2 reads SYDVKM. V gave up 6 bases and J gave up 8 bases; unmatched junction bases: 9. The CDR3 length is 15 residues. The CDR3 region has the DNA TGTGCCAGCAGAACTATAGCGGGAGGGTACTATGAGCAGTTCTTC. This gives the protein CASRTIAGGYYEQFF.

The genes are TRBV5-4 and TRBJ2-2; TRBD1 matches at 8 bases. V dropped 4 bases and J dropped 4; count of bases not matched to a gene: 6. The CDR3 is 15 residues long. CDR1 and CDR2 from the germline V gene are SGHNT and YYREEE (reference sequence). This chain's CDR3 is CASSIRTGGTGELFF. In DNA form, the CDR3 reads TGTGCCAGCAGCATCCGCACAGGGGGCACCGGGGAGCTGTTTTTT.

This sequence joins TRBV19 and TRBJ1-1; D is possibly TRBD1 (5 bases). The CDR3 runs 14 residues. The V end was cut by 5 bases, the J end by 2 bases, with 12 bases between. Looked up from germline, CDR1 is LNHDA and CDR2 is SQIVND (reference sequence). This CDR3 reads CASSPGGGNTEAFF. CDR3 sequence (DNA): TGTGCCAGTAGTCCGGGGGGGGGAAACACTGAAGCTTTCTTT.